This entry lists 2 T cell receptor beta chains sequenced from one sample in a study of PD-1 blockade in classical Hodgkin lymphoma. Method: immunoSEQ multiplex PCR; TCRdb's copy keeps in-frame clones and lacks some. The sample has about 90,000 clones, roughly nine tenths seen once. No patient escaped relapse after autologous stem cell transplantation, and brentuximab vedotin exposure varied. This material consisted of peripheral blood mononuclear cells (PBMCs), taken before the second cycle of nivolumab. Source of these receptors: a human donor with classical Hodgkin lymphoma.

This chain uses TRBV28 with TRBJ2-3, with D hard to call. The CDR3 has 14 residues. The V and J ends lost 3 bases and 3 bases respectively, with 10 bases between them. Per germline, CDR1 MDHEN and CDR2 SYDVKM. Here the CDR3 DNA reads TGTGCCAGCAGTTTTCTGTCAGGTACAGATACGCAGTATTTT. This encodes CASSFLSGTDTQYF.

This CDR3 reads CAWSQQGYEQYF. The CDR3 DNA is TGTGCCTGGAGTCAACAGGGCTACGAGCAGTACTTC. The chain recombines TRBV30 with TRBJ2-7, with D maybe TRBD1 (6 bases). The CDR3 is made up of 12 amino acids. The germline V gene has CDR1 GTSNPN and CDR2 SVGIG (reference sequence). Trimming left V 2 bases short and J 3 bases short, with 8 bases between.